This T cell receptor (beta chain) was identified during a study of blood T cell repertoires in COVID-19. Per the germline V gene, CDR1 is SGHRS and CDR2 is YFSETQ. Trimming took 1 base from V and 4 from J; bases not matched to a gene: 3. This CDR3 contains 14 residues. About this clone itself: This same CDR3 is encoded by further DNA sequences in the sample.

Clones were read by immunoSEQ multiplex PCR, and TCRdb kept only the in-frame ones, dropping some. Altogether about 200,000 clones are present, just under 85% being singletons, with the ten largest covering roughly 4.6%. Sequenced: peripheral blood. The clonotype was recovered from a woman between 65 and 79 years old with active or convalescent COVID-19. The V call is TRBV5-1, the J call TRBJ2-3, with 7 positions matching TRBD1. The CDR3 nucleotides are TGCGCCAGCAGCTTGCGACAGGGTGCAGATACGCAGTATTTT. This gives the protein CASSLRQGADTQYF.